The 10 T cell receptor beta chains reported below all come from one sample, sequenced in a study of shared clonotypes between healthy human individuals. Measured with immunoSEQ multiplex PCR; TCRdb has only the in-frame clones, and not every one. Altogether about half a million clones are present, 81% being singletons, with the ten largest covering roughly 13%. Material for sequencing was PBMCs. The receptors were gathered from a woman in her thirties or forties in good health. Some clones in this sample may be carry-over from other donors' samples.

Comments on this clone: A far more abundant clone sits one base away, making this likely a read error. The chain combines TRBV29-1 with TRBJ1-1, with D maybe TRBD1 (5 bases). Germline loops: CDR1 SQVTM, CDR2 ANQGSEA. This CDR3 has 12 residues. Trimming removed 2 bases at V and 5 bases at J, with 9 bases between. As DNA, the CDR3 is TGCAGCGTTGAAAATGGGGGAACTGAAGCTTTCTTT. Its protein product is CSVENGGTEAFF.

This chain connects TRBV27 to TRBJ1-2, with a weak D call TRBD1 (6 bases). The CDR3 consists of 15 residues. V shed 6 bases and J shed 6 bases, with 20 bases lying between them. Germline V CDR1 and CDR2: MNHEY, SMNVEV (reference sequence). The CDR3 reads CASSQGRGAWNGYTF. The CDR3 bases are TGTGCCAGCAGCCAGGGCCGGGGGGCTTGGAATGGCTACACCTTC.

In the case of this clone: This likely stems from a read error, as it lies one base from a far larger clone. The conserved phenylalanine or tryptophan is not found at the CDR3 terminus, so this likely reflects a read error. This chain connects TRBV6-6 to TRBJ1-1, with D uncertain. Germline V gene lookup returns CDR1 MNHNY and CDR2 SVGAGI (reference sequence). The V and J ends lost 7 bases and 3 bases respectively, with 15 bases between them. The CDR3 extends over 14 amino acids. CDR3 sequence reads: CASISYPEDTEAFL. The CDR3 region has the DNA TGTGCCAGCATATCCTATCCGGAGGACACTGAAGCTTTCCTT.

The chain is built from TRBV7-7 and TRBJ2-5; D perhaps matches TRBD2 (6 bases). This CDR3 has 15 residues. The ends were cut back, 1 base at V and 4 bases at J, with 13 bases in the middle. The germline CDR1 and CDR2 sequences are SSHAT and FNYEAQ (reference sequence). CDR3 sequence reads: CASSLGGTEAETQYF. The CDR3 nucleotides read TGTGCCAGCAGCTTAGGCGGGACGGAGGCAGAGACCCAGTACTTC.

The CDR3 DNA is TGTGCCAGCAGCCTTGGGACAGGGGATTACACCGGGGAGCTGTTTTTT. Translated: CASSLGTGDYTGELFF. This chain uses TRBV7-8 with TRBJ2-2; 10 bases fit TRBD1. The CDR3 spans 16 residues. Germline V lookup: CDR1 SGHVS, CDR2 FQNEAQ. V was pared by 5 bases and J by 3 bases, with 6 bases of the junction left unmatched.

The chain uses TRBV29-1 and TRBJ1-1, with 7 bases fitting TRBD1. Germline CDR1 reads SQVTM; CDR2 reads ANQGSEA. Trimming took 7 bases from V and 4 from J; bases not matched to a gene: 12. The CDR3 covers 14 residues. In nucleotides, the CDR3 is TGCAGCGCCCCTAAGACAGGGATAGTCACTGAAGCTTTCTTT. Its translation: CSAPKTGIVTEAFF. The full variable domain, its missing parts supplied by reference TRBV29-1 and TRBJ1-1, is SAVISQKPSRDICQRGTSLTIQCQVDSQVTMMFWYRQQPGQSLTLIATANQGSEATYESGFVIDKFPISRPNLTFSTLTVSNMSPEDSSIYLCSAPKTGIVTEAFFGQGTRLTVV.

In the case of this clone: A far larger clone differs by one base, so this is likely a read error. The sample carries other DNA sequences with the same CDR3. This chain uses TRBV27 with TRBJ2-7, with 10 bases identical to TRBD2. CDR1 is MNHEY and CDR2 is SMNVEV in the germline V gene (reference sequence). This CDR3 has 15 amino acids. CDR3 protein: CASSLKREGPYEQYF. The CDR3 DNA reads as TGCGCCAGCAGTTTGAAGCGGGAGGGCCCCTACGAGCAGTACTTC.

This clone was seen a single time. The CDR3 DNA reads as TGCGCCAGCAGCCTGGGACTAGCGGGGGCCTCTGGGGCCAACGTCCTGACTTTC. This gives the protein CASSLGLAGASGANVLTF. This chain uses TRBV5-1 with TRBJ2-6; 14 bases fit TRBD2. The CDR3 contains 18 residues. CDR1 and CDR2 (germline): SGHRS, YFSETQ. The junction had 3 bases not matched to a gene; V was cut back by 4 bases and J by 0 bases.

The chain links TRBV11-2 to TRBJ1-2; D gene uncertain. V lost 1 base to trimming and J lost 8 bases, with 17 bases between them. CDR3 size: 15 residues. Germline assignment: CDR1 SGHAT and CDR2 FQNNGV. CDR3 in DNA: TGTGCCAGCAGCTTAGCTGCGCAGGTCCCCCTCGGCTACACCTTC. Its translation is CASSLAAQVPLGYTF.

This clone was observed a single time. The gene calls are TRBV30 and TRBJ1-4; D is ambiguous. Trimming left V 4 bases short and J 3 bases short, with 9 bases between. Germline-derived CDR1 and CDR2 are GTSNPN and SVGIG (reference sequence). This CDR3 has 13 residues. In DNA form, the CDR3 reads TGTGCCTGGACGGGTATAGCTAATGAAAAACTGTTTTTT. It yields the protein CAWTGIANEKLFF. Full variable domain (remainder filled in from reference TRBV30 and TRBJ1-4): SQTIHQWPATLVQPVGSPLSLECTVEGTSNPNLYWYRQAAGRGLQLLFYSVGIGQISSEVPQNLSASRPQDRQFILSSKKLLLSDSGFYLCAWTGIANEKLFFGSGTQLSVL.